These 19 T cell receptor beta chains were sequenced from one sample in a study of immune evolution from preneoplasia to lung adenocarcinoma. Sequencing was performed with immunoSEQ multiplex PCR; in TCRdb, only in-frame clones are kept and a portion is missing. This repertoire shows fewer than 7,500 clones, approximately 85% found once; its top ten account for roughly a tenth. Sequencing was done on a sample of FFPE normal lung tissue adjacent to the tumor. The receptors here all came from a person aged 50 to 70 with lung adenocarcinoma.

The V gene is TRBV7-2, the J gene TRBJ2-5; the D gene is possibly TRBD2 (7 bases). Germline CDR1 is SGHTA and CDR2 is FQGNSA. The CDR3 is 13 amino acids. V gave up 5 bases and J gave up 7 bases, with 14 bases separating them. The CDR3 DNA sequence: TGTGCCAGCAGCCTAGGGGGGGGGACGACCCAGTACTTC. Protein product: CASSLGGGTTQYF.

The chain is built from TRBV11-3 and TRBJ2-7; 13 bases line up with TRBD2. Germline CDR1 reads SGHNT; CDR2 reads YENEEA. The CDR3 is 16 amino acids. Unmatched junction bases numbered 7, after V lost 4 bases and J lost 4 bases. The CDR3 loop is CASSSWTSGSGYEQYF. The DNA for the CDR3 is TGTGCCAGCAGCTCCTGGACTAGCGGGAGTGGGTACGAGCAGTACTTC.

The chain links TRBV7-9 to TRBJ2-5; 13 positions match TRBD2. V was pared by 5 bases and J by 1 base, with 7 bases of the junction left unmatched. Germline V gives CDR1 SEHNR, CDR2 FQNEAQ (reference sequence). The CDR3 contains 17 residues. In DNA, the CDR3 is TGTGCCAGCAGCCCGGGACTAGCGGGGCGGGTCCAAGAGACCCAGTACTTC. Translation: CASSPGLAGRVQETQYF. The whole variable domain, filled in from reference TRBV7-9 and TRBJ2-5, reads DTGVSQNPRHKITKRGQNVTFRCDPISEHNRLYWYRQTLGQGPEFLTYFQNEAQLEKSRLLSDRFSAERPKGSFSTLEIQRTEQGDSAMYLCASSPGLAGRVQETQYFGPGTRLLVL.

The chain combines TRBV6-5 with TRBJ2-2, with D possibly called TRBD1 or TRBD2 (5 bases each). Germline CDR1 reads MNHEY; CDR2 reads SVGAGI. The V gene lost 5 bases and the J gene lost 4 bases, with 8 bases spanning the gap. The CDR3 contains 13 residues. The CDR3 DNA follows: TGTGCCAGCAGTCGGGACGGCACCGGGGAGCTGTTTTTT. Translating gives CASSRDGTGELFF.

This chain uses TRBV30 with TRBJ2-1; 9 nucleotides line up with TRBD1. Germline lookup yields CDR1 GTSNPN and CDR2 SVGIG (reference sequence). The V gene end was trimmed by 2 bases and the J gene end by 7 bases; junction bases not matched to a gene: 6. The CDR3 spans 14 residues. DNA for the CDR3: TGTGCCTGGAGTAGGGGACAGGGATCGAATGAGCAGTTCTTC. It codes for CAWSRGQGSNEQFF.

The V gene is TRBV20-1, the J gene TRBJ2-7; the D is unclear. Germline V gives CDR1 DFQATT, CDR2 SNEGSKA (reference sequence). The V and J ends lost 6 bases and 5 bases respectively, with 11 bases between them. CDR3 length: 11 amino acids. The CDR3 nucleotides read TGCAGTGCGCGGAAGGGTAACGAGCAGTACTTC. This encodes CSARKGNEQYF.

The chain joins TRBV15 to TRBJ1-1; TRBD1 might be the D (5 bases). CDR1 and CDR2 from the germline V gene are LNHNV and YYDKDF (reference sequence). V was cut by 0 bases and J by 3 bases, with 8 bases left in between. The CDR3 is made up of 14 amino acids. The CDR3 DNA reads as TGTGCCACCAGCAGAGATGGGACGGACACTGAAGCTTTCTTT. Translating it yields CATSRDGTDTEAFF.

This clone was observed a handful of times. The J gene is TRBJ2-2, the V gene TRBV10-2, with TRBD2 identical over 7 bases. Per germline, CDR1 WSHSY and CDR2 SAAADI. The J segment lost 1 base and the V segment lost 6 bases, leaving 2 bases of the junction unmatched. The CDR3 is made up of 14 amino acids. Here the CDR3 DNA reads TGCGCCAGCAGCCGGACTAGGAACACCGGGGAGCTGTTTTTT. It is translated as CASSRTRNTGELFF.

This chain connects TRBV7-9 to TRBJ1-1; D ambiguous. CDR1 SEHNR and CDR2 FQNEAQ come from the germline V gene (reference sequence). V was clipped by 6 bases and J by 2 bases, with 10 bases between them. The CDR3 has 13 residues. The CDR3 region is CASSTATNTEAFF. The DNA for the CDR3 is TGTGCCAGCAGTACAGCAACAAACACTGAAGCTTTCTTT.

This rearrangement joins TRBV7-9 to TRBJ2-2, with D unclear. The CDR3 contains 13 residues. Germline CDR1 is SEHNR and CDR2 is FQNEAQ (reference sequence). The ends were cut back, 5 bases at V and 3 bases at J, with 7 bases in the middle. The CDR3 region has the DNA TGTGCCAGCAGCCCTTCTTACACCGGGGAGCTGTTTTTT. It translates to CASSPSYTGELFF. Combining the CDR3 with reference TRBV7-9 and TRBJ2-2 gives the whole variable domain DTGVSQNPRHKITKRGQNVTFRCDPISEHNRLYWYRQTLGQGPEFLTYFQNEAQLEKSRLLSDRFSAERPKGSFSTLEIQRTEQGDSAMYLCASSPSYTGELFFGEGSRLTVL.

This clone has just a few counts. This chain uses TRBV2 with TRBJ1-1, with no clear D. Germline V CDR1 and CDR2: SNHLY, FYNNEI. The length of the CDR3 is 13 residues. The V gene lost 10 bases and the J gene lost 1 base, with 13 bases spanning the gap. The CDR3 here is CATLGESNTEAFF. The CDR3 coding sequence is TGTGCCACCCTAGGCGAATCGAACACTGAAGCTTTCTTT.

This chain uses TRBV10-3 with TRBJ1-5; 8 nucleotides match TRBD1. Trimming at V came to 5 bases and at J to 2 bases, leaving 8 bases not matched to a gene. CDR3 length equals 16 residues. Germline-derived CDR1 and CDR2 are ENHRY and SYGVKD. CDR3 DNA: TGTGCCATCAGTAACCCGGGACAGGTAGGCAATCAGCCCCAGCATTTT. Its translation is CAISNPGQVGNQPQHF.

This sequence joins TRBV6-6 and TRBJ1-2, with TRBD1 matching over 8 bases. Germline V gene sequence: CDR1 MNHNY, CDR2 SVGAGI (reference sequence). The V segment lost 7 bases and the J segment 4 bases; nucleotides outside the gene matches: 5. The CDR3 runs 13 residues. DNA of the CDR3: TGTGCCAGCACCCAGGGGGCTGGCTATGGCTACACCTTC. It translates to CASTQGAGYGYTF.

This clone has a handful of counts. The chain has TRBV30 and TRBJ1-5; tentatively, D is TRBD1 (6 bases). The CDR3 length is 15 residues. The V and J ends lost 3 bases and 4 bases respectively, with 16 bases between them. Germline V gene sequence: CDR1 GTSNPN, CDR2 SVGIG (reference sequence). The CDR3 DNA sequence: TGTGCCTGGAGCCCCAGGGGTATTACGAATCAGCCCCAGCATTTT. It codes for CAWSPRGITNQPQHF.

V and J are TRBV11-3 and TRBJ2-5; weak D call: TRBD2 (5 bases). The CDR3 covers 14 residues. Germline CDR1 SGHNT, CDR2 YENEEA. The V gene lost 5 bases and the J gene lost 1 base, with 11 bases spanning the gap. The CDR3 sequence is CASSTGIAQETQYF. The CDR3 DNA is TGTGCCAGCAGCACCGGGATCGCCCAAGAGACCCAGTACTTC.

The rearrangement links TRBV11-2 to TRBJ1-2; 9 bases agree with TRBD1. V shed 3 bases and J 4 bases; nucleotides not matched to a gene: 3. The CDR3 spans 14 residues. Per germline, CDR1 SGHAT and CDR2 FQNNGV. The CDR3 DNA reads as TGTGCCAGCAGCTTCGCGACAGGGGGCTATGGCTACACCTTC. It encodes CASSFATGGYGYTF.

V and J are TRBV11-2 and TRBJ2-2; the D gene is possibly TRBD2 (6 bases). CDR3 length: 15 amino acids. The germline CDR1 and CDR2 sequences are SGHAT and FQNNGV. V was trimmed by 6 bases and J by 6 bases, leaving 17 bases between them. The CDR3 loop reads CASSFRTNPPGELFF. CDR3 bases: TGTGCCAGCAGTTTTAGGACTAACCCTCCCGGGGAGCTGTTTTTT.

The rearrangement joins TRBV20-1 to TRBJ2-5; possibly TRBD1 or TRBD2 for D (5 bases each). The CDR3 runs 11 residues. CDR1 and CDR2 (germline): DFQATT, SNEGSKA (reference sequence). Trimming cost V 6 bases and J 10 bases, with 15 bases left between them. CDR3 sequence reads: CSAPGARDQYF. In DNA form, the CDR3 reads TGCAGTGCCCCCGGGGCTCGGGACCAGTACTTC.

The chain couples TRBV7-2 to TRBJ2-1; D not resolved. The CDR3 spans 16 residues. Germline CDR1 SGHTA, CDR2 FQGNSA. The ends were cut back, 2 bases at V and 3 bases at J, with 14 bases in the middle. CDR3 nucleotides: TGTGCCAGCAGCTTATTGGCCCCCCCATACTACAATGAGCAGTTCTTC. Amino acid sequence: CASSLLAPPYYNEQFF.